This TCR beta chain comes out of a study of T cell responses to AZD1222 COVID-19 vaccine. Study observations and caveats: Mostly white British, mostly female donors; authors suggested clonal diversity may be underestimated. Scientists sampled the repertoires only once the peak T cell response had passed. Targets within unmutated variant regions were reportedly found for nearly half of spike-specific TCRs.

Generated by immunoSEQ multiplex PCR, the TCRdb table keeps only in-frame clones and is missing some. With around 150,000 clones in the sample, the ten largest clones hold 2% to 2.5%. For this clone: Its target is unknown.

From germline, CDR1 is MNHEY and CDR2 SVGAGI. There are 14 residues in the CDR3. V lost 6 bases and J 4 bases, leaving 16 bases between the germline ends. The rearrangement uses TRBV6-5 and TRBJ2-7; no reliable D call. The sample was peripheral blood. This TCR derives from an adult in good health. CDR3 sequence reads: CASRTFGDTYEQYF. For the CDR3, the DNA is TGTGCCAGCAGGACCTTTGGGGATACATACGAGCAGTACTTC.